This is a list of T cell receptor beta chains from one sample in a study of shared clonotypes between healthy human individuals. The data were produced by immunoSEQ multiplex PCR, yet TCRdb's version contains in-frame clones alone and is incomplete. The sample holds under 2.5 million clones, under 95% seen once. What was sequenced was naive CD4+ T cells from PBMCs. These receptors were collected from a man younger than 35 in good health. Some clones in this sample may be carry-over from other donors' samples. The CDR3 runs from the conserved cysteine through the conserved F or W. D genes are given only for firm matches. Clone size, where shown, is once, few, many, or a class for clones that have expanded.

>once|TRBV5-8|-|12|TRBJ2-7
TGTGCCAGCAGCCCAAGGACAGCAGAGCAGTACTTC
CASSPRTAEQYF
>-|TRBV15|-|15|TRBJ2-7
TGTGCCACCGGCGGCGGAGGAGGGCTTTCCTACGAGCAGTACTTC
CATGGGGGLSYEQYF
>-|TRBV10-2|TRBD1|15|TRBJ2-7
TGCGCCAGCAGTCGGGGGACAGGGGGCGGTTACGAGCAGTACTTC
CASSRGTGGGYEQYF
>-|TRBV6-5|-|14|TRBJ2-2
-
CAIQVSLNTGELFF
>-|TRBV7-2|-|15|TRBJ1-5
TGTGCCAGCCGCCAGGGTGACTGGAGCAATCAGCCCCAGCATTTT
CASRQGDWSNQPQHF
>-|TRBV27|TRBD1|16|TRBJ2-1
TGTGCCAGCAGTTATTCCGGGACAGAAGCCTACAATGAGCAGTTCTTC
CASSYSGTEAYNEQFF
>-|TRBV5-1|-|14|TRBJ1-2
TGCGCCAGCAGCTTGGAGGCGGGGTCCTATGGCTACACCTTC
CASSLEAGSYGYTF
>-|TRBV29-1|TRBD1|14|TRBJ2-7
TGCAGCGTTCGACAGGGGGCAAAGTCCTACGAGCAGTACTTC
CSVRQGAKSYEQYF
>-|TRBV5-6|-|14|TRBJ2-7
TGTGCCAGCAGCTTTATCGGGGGTGGCTACGAGCAGTACTTC
CASSFIGGGYEQYF
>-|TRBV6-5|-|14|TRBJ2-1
TGTGCCAGCGAGATTGTGAGCTCCTACAATGAGCAGTTCTTC
CASEIVSSYNEQFF
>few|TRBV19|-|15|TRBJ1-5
TGTGCCAGCCGGACGGCAGGGACCACCAATCAGCCCCAGCATTTT
CASRTAGTTNQPQHF
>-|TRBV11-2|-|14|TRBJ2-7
TGTGCCAGCAGCTTAATCGAGAGTGAGTACGAGCAGTACTTC
CASSLIESEYEQYF
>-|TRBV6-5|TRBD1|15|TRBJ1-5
TGTGCCAGCCAACCGGGACAGGGAAAATTGGAGCCCCAGCATTTT
CASQPGQGKLEPQHF
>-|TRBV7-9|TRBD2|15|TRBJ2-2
TGTGCCAGCAGCTTTCAAGCGGGAGGCACCGGGGAGCTGTTTTTT
CASSFQAGGTGELFF